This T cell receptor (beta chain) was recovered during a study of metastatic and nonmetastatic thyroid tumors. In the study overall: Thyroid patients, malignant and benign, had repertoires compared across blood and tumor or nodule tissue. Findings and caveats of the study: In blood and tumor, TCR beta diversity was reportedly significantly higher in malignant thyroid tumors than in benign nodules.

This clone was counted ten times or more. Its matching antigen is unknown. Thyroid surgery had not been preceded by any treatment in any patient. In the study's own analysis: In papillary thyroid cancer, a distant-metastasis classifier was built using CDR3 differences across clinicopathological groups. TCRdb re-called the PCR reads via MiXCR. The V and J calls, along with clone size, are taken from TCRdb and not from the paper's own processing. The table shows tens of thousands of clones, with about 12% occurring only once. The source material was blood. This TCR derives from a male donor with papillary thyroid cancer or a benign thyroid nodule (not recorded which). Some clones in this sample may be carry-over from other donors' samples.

The CDR3 DNA is TGTGCCAGCAAAATCGGAGGGTTTAATTCACCCCTCCACTTT. Amino acids: CASKIGGFNSPLHF. The genes are TRBV28 and TRBJ1-6, with unresolved D. The V end lost 7 bases, the J end lost 6 bases, and 13 bases lay between the germline ends. Germline V gene sequence: CDR1 MDHEN, CDR2 SYDVKM. The CDR3 consists of 14 residues.